These T cell receptor beta chains were read from a single sample in a study of PD-1 blockade in classical Hodgkin lymphoma. Repertoires were generated with immunoSEQ multiplex PCR, while TCRdb's copy carries only in-frame clones and drops some. The repertoire holds about 15,000 clones, with just under 80% as singletons. The sequencing used CD4+ T cells from blood, collected before the fourth cycle of nivolumab. The receptors shown here come from a human donor with classical Hodgkin lymphoma. The CDR3 runs from the conserved cysteine through the conserved F or W. D genes are given only for firm matches. Part of the rows lack a size; the others show once, few, many or a class for expanded clones.

v_gene,abundance,d_gene,j_gene,CDR3aa,CDR3nt
TRBV5-5,.,.,TRBJ1-5,CASSLKGEPQHF,TGTGCCAGCAGCCTAAAGGGGGAGCCCCAGCATTTT
TRBV25-1,.,.,TRBJ2-1,CASTGYNEQFF,TGTGCCAGCACCGGATACAATGAGCAGTTCTTC
TRBV30,.,.,TRBJ1-5,CAWSRGTSNQPQHF,TGTGCCTGGAGTCGGGGGACTAGCAATCAGCCCCAGCATTTT
TRBV27,few,.,TRBJ2-7,CASSSAGSYEQYF,TGTGCCAGCAGTTCGGCAGGCTCCTACGAGCAGTACTTC
TRBV7-9,.,TRBD1,TRBJ2-5,CASSLRQGGETQYF,TGTGCCAGCAGCTTACGACAGGGCGGCGAGACCCAGTACTTC
TRBV6-6,.,TRBD1,TRBJ2-1,CASRGQGSLYNEQFF,TGTGCCAGCAGGGGACAGGGTTCCCTCTACAATGAGCAGTTCTTC
TRBV11-2,.,TRBD1,TRBJ1-4,CASSLGLGTAGPTNEKLFF,TGTGCCAGCAGCTTAGGCCTCGGGACAGCCGGACCAACTAATGAAAAACTGTTTTTT
TRBV2,.,.,TRBJ2-3,CASSYDKGVTDTQYF,TGTGCCAGCAGCTACGACAAGGGGGTAACAGATACGCAGTATTTT
TRBV14,.,.,TRBJ1-3,CASSQRQAGNTIYF,TGTGCCAGCAGCCAACGACAGGCTGGAAACACCATATATTTT
TRBV5-5,.,.,TRBJ1-5,CASSHLGGGQPQHF,TGTGCCAGCAGCCACTTAGGGGGGGGTCAGCCCCAGCATTTT
TRBV7-6,.,.,TRBJ2-5,CASSPPSGLEETQYF,TGTGCCAGCAGCCCACCTTCAGGGTTGGAAGAGACCCAGTACTTC
TRBV28,.,TRBD2,TRBJ2-7,CASSLLAGAREQYF,TGTGCCAGCAGTTTATTAGCGGGAGCTCGCGAGCAGTACTTC
TRBV7-2,.,.,TRBJ2-2,CASSPTGELFF,TGTGCCAGCAGCCCCACCGGGGAGCTGTTTTTT
TRBV20-1,few,.,TRBJ2-5,CSASQEETQYF,TGCAGTGCTAGCCAAGAGGAGACCCAGTACTTC
TRBV18,.,TRBD1,TRBJ2-3,CASSNLQGKDTQYF,TGTGCCAGCTCAAATCTACAGGGGAAAGATACGCAGTATTTT
TRBV5-1,.,.,TRBJ2-1,CASSLNLGTGYNEQFF,TGCGCCAGCAGCTTGAATCTCGGGACTGGTTACAATGAGCAGTTCTTC
TRBV11-3,.,TRBD2,TRBJ2-1,CASSWGGRMDNEQFF,TGTGCCAGCAGCTGGGGCGGGAGGATGGACAATGAGCAGTTCTTC
TRBV18,few,.,TRBJ1-1,CASSPQGSNTEAFF,TGTGCCAGCTCACCGCAGGGATCGAACACTGAAGCTTTCTTT
TRBV27,few,.,TRBJ2-7,CASSRDGSYEQYF,TGTGCCAGCAGTCGGGACGGGTCCTACGAGCAGTACTTC
TRBV15,.,TRBD1,TRBJ2-1,CATSKGQVIANEQFF,TGTGCCACCAGCAAGGGACAGGTAATCGCCAATGAGCAGTTCTTC
TRBV7-9,.,TRBD2,TRBJ2-1,CASSPGGDNEQFF,TGTGCCAGCAGCCCGGGAGGGGATAATGAGCAGTTCTTC
TRBV15,few,.,TRBJ2-1,CATKDLGLGEQFF,TGTGCCACCAAAGACCTGGGTCTGGGGGAGCAGTTCTTC
TRBV11-2,.,.,TRBJ1-1,CASSLSGWVAFF,TGTGCCAGCAGCTTAAGCGGGTGGGTTGCTTTCTTT
TRBV5-4,.,TRBD2,TRBJ2-2,CASREAGGTGELFF,TGTGCCAGCCGGGAGGCGGGAGGGACCGGGGAGCTGTTTTTT
TRBV2,.,.,TRBJ2-6,CASSGGGHLSGANVLTF,TGTGCCAGCAGTGGAGGCGGCCACCTCTCTGGGGCCAACGTCCTGACTTTC
TRBV6-6,few,TRBD1,TRBJ1-1,CASSRGQGNTEAFF,TGTGCCAGCAGTCGCGGACAGGGGAACACTGAAGCTTTCTTT
TRBV29-1,.,TRBD2,TRBJ2-3,CSVLRLAASTDTQYF,TGCAGCGTATTGAGACTAGCGGCTAGCACAGATACGCAGTATTTT
TRBV5-1,.,TRBD2,TRBJ2-7,CASSLGLAGGSYEQYF,TGCGCCAGCAGCTTGGGTCTAGCGGGAGGGTCCTACGAGCAGTACTTC
TRBV7-9,few,.,TRBJ2-7,CASSPRVTTGQYF,TGTGCCAGCAGTCCCAGAGTCACCACAGGGCAGTACTTC
TRBV4-1,.,.,TRBJ2-1,CASSQDWAGVTYNEQFF,TGCGCCAGCAGCCAAGATTGGGCAGGGGTTACCTACAATGAGCAGTTCTTC
TRBV28,.,.,TRBJ2-5,CASSIGVRETQYF,TGTGCCAGCAGTATAGGCGTTCGGGAGACCCAGTACTTC
TRBV15,.,TRBD2,TRBJ2-7,CATSRDRDSGRIEQYF,TGTGCCACCAGCAGAGATCGGGATAGCGGGAGGATCGAGCAGTACTTC
TRBV19,.,.,TRBJ2-7,CASSIDSVTYEQYF,TGTGCCAGTAGTATTGACAGCGTCACCTACGAGCAGTACTTC
TRBV2,.,.,TRBJ2-7,CATGAGRQPANEQYF,TGTGCCACCGGGGCGGGCAGGCAACCTGCCAACGAGCAGTACTTC
TRBV10-1,.,TRBD2,TRBJ2-7,CASSRAGSSYEQYF,TGCGCCAGCAGCCGAGCGGGGAGCTCCTACGAGCAGTACTTC
TRBV5-1,.,.,TRBJ2-7,CASSSPPGSTNEQYF,TGCGCCAGCAGCTCCCCTCCGGGGTCCACCAACGAGCAGTACTTC
TRBV4-1,.,TRBD1,TRBJ1-6,CASSQVQGADNSPLHF,TGCGCCAGCAGCCAAGTTCAGGGGGCGGACAATTCACCCCTCCACTTT
TRBV19,few,.,TRBJ1-2,CASRQTGTFAGYTF,TGTGCCAGTAGACAGACAGGAACATTCGCTGGCTACACCTTC
TRBV27,.,.,TRBJ2-7,CASSFAPSGGAYEQYF,TGTGCCAGCAGTTTCGCGCCCTCAGGGGGGGCCTACGAGCAGTACTTC
TRBV10-2,.,TRBD2,TRBJ2-1,CASNKGLAGRYEQFF,TGCGCCAGCAATAAGGGGCTAGCGGGAAGATATGAGCAGTTCTTC
TRBV25-1,.,TRBD1,TRBJ2-1,CASTGRTGSGYNEQFF,TGTGCCAGCACCGGAAGGACAGGGTCGGGGTACAATGAGCAGTTCTTC
TRBV9,.,.,TRBJ1-5,CASSPTASSNQPQHF,TGTGCCAGCAGCCCGACTGCTTCGAGCAATCAGCCCCAGCATTTT
TRBV9,.,.,TRBJ1-4,CASSVGRALGLEKLFF,TGTGCCAGCAGCGTAGGGAGGGCACTGGGTCTCGAAAAACTGTTTTTT
TRBV5-8,once,TRBD1,TRBJ2-7,CASSIGQGPYEQYF,TGTGCCAGCAGCATTGGACAGGGCCCCTACGAGCAGTACTTC
TRBV5-6,.,.,TRBJ2-1,CASSLRVGYNEQFF,TGTGCCAGCAGCTTGAGGGTAGGGTACAATGAGCAGTTCTTC